This TCR beta chain was documented in a study of OX40 agonist ivuxolimab in advanced cancers. Background on the study: Patients in dose escalation had liver, melanoma, kidney or head and neck cancers.

Profiling relied on immunoSEQ multiplex PCR, and the TCRdb table lists in-frame clones only, not all of them. The table lists more than 55,000 clones, less than 95% of them singletons. CDR3 length equals 12 residues. Germline values: CDR1 MNHNY, CDR2 SVGAGI (reference sequence). Trimming pared 8 bases from V and 11 bases from J, leaving 18 bases between. Sequenced here: CD4+ or CD8+ T cells sorted from blood, sampled in a trial of the OX40 agonist ivuxolimab. The TCR comes from an adult with an advanced solid tumor such as melanoma, head and neck, liver or kidney cancer. The chain has TRBV6-6 and TRBJ2-5; tentative D call: TRBD2 (6 bases). CDR3 sequence: CASVLGSGEQYF. The CDR3 region has the DNA TGTGCCAGCGTATTAGGGTCGGGGGAGCAGTACTTC.